This T cell receptor (beta chain) was retrieved from a study of CD8+ T cells in alopecia areata. As for this clone: Antigen specificity is unknown.

Germline lookup yields CDR1 SEHNR and CDR2 FQNEAQ (reference sequence). With 6 bases removed from V and 6 bases from J, the gap between germline ends came to 9 bases. CDR3 size: 11 residues. Following RNA extraction, reverse transcription yielded cDNA that acted as the sequencing template. The assay was immunoSEQ multiplex PCR, and TCRdb's table has in-frame clones only and misses some. There are hundreds of thousands of clones in the sample; roughly two fifths occur only once, and 0.48% lies in the top ten. Described treatment: oral pan-JAK inhibitor, 5-10 mg twice daily. Overall study findings and caveats: Mouse data revealed clearer TCR sharing than patient data did, a gap possibly tied to HLA.

The clonotype was recovered from a human donor with alopecia areata. J is TRBJ2-7 and V is TRBV7-9; D remains unclear. The material was CD4+ T cells sorted from blood, obtained at roughly week 30, from a patient treated with tofacitinib. CDR3 loop: CASSRIGEQYF. DNA of the CDR3: TGTGCCAGCAGTAGGATCGGCGAGCAGTACTTC.